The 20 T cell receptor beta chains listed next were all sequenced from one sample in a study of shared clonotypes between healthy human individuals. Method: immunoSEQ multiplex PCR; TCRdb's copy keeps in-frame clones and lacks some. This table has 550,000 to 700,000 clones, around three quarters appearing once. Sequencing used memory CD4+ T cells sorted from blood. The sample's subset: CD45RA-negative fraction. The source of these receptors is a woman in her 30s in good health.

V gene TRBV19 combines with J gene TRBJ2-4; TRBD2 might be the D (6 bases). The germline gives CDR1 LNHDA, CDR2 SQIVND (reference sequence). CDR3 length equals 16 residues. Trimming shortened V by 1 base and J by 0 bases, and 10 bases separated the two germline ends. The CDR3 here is CASSIGGEIAKNIQYF. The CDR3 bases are TGTGCCAGTAGTATAGGGGGGGAAATAGCCAAAAACATTCAGTACTTC.

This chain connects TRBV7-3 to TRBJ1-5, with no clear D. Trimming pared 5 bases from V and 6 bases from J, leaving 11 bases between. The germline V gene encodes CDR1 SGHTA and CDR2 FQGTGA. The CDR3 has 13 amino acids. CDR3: CASSLDGIQPQHF. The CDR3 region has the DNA TGTGCCAGCAGCCTGGACGGTATTCAGCCCCAGCATTTT.

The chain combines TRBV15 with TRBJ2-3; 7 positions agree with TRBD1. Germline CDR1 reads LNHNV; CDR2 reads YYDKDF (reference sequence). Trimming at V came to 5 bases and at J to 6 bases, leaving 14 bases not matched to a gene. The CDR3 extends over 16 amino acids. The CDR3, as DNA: TGTGCCACCAGCGAGTACCGGGACAGACGGGATGATACGCAGTATTTT. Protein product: CATSEYRDRRDDTQYF.

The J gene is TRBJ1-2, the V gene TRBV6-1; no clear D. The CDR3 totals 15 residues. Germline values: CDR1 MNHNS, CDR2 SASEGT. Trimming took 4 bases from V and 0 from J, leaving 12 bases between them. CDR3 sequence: CASSVVGTSNYGYTF. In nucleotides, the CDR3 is TGTGCCAGCAGTGTCGTCGGAACCTCTAACTATGGCTACACCTTC.

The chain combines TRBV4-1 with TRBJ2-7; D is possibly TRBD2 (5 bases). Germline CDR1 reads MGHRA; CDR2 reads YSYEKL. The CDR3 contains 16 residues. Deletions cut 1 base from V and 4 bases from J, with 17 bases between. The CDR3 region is CASSQGSFRRTYEQYF. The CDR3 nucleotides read TGCGCCAGCAGCCAAGGTTCCTTCCGGAGGACTTACGAGCAGTACTTC.

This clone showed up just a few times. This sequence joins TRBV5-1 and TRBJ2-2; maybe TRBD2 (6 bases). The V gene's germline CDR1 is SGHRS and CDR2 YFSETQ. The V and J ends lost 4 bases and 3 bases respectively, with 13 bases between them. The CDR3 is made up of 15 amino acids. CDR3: CASSAGGAHTGELFF. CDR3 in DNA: TGCGCCAGCAGCGCCGGCGGGGCCCACACCGGGGAGCTGTTTTTT. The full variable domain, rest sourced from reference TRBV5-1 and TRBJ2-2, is KAGVTQTPRYLIKTRGQQVTLSCSPISGHRSVSWYQQTPGQGLQFLFEYFSETQRNKGNFPGRFSGRQFSNSRSEMNVSTLELGDSALYLCASSAGGAHTGELFFGEGSRLTVL.

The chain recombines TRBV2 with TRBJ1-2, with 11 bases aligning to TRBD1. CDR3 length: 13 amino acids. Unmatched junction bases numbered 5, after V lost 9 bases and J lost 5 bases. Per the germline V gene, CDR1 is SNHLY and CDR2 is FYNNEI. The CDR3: CASAGTGGYGYTF. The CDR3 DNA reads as TGTGCCAGTGCCGGGACAGGGGGTTATGGCTACACCTTC.

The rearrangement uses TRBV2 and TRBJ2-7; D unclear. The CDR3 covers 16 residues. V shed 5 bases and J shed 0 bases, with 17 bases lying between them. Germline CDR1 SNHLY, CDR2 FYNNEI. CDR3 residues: CASSMRRHPSSYEQYF. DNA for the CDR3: TGTGCCAGCAGTATGAGGCGTCACCCCAGCTCCTACGAGCAGTACTTC.

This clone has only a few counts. The CDR3 spells CASSLVIRASGTEAFF. The CDR3 nucleotides read TGTGCCAGCAGCTTAGTTATCAGGGCGAGTGGGACTGAAGCTTTCTTT. V gene TRBV7-2 combines with J gene TRBJ1-1; maybe TRBD1 (5 bases). The length of the CDR3 is 16 residues. V dropped 1 base and J dropped 5 bases, with 17 bases sitting between them. The germline V gene encodes CDR1 SGHTA and CDR2 FQGNSA. Complete variable domain (other parts from reference TRBV7-2 and TRBJ1-1): GAGVSQSPSNKVTEKGKDVELRCDPISGHTALYWYRQSLGQGLEFLIYFQGNSAPDKSGLPSDRFSAERTGGSVSTLTIQRTQQEDSAVYLCASSLVIRASGTEAFFGQGTRLTVV.

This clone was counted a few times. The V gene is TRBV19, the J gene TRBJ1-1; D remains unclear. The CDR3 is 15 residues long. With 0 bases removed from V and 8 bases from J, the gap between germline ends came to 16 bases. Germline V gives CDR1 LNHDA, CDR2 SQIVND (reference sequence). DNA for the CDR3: TGTGCCAGTAGTATAGATCCCCAGCTCCGGGCGGAAGCTTTCTTT. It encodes CASSIDPQLRAEAFF.

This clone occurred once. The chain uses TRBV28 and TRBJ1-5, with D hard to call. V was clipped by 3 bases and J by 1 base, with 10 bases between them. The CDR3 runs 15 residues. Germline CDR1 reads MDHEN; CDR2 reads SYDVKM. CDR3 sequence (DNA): TGTGCCAGCAGTTTTACGGTCGGAAGCAATCAGCCCCAGCATTTT. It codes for CASSFTVGSNQPQHF. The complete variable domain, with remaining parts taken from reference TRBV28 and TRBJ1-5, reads DVKVTQSSRYLVKRTGEKVFLECVQDMDHENMFWYRQDPGLGLRLIYFSYDVKMKEKGDIPEGYSVSREKKERFSLILESASTNQTSMYLCASSFTVGSNQPQHFGDGTRLSIL.

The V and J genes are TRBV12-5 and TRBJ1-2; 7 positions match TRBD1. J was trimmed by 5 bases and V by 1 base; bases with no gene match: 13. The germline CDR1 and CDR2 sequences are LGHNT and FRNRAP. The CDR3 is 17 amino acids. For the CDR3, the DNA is TGTGCTAGTGGTTTGGGGATGGAAAAGACAGGGTTTTATGGCTACACCTTC. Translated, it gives CASGLGMEKTGFYGYTF.

The CDR3 sequence is CASSLGGTLGYEQYF. In DNA, the CDR3 is TGTGCCAGCAGCTTAGGGGGGACTCTTGGTTACGAGCAGTACTTC. This chain joins TRBV7-2 and TRBJ2-7; perhaps TRBD2 as D (6 bases). The CDR3 totals 15 residues. Germline V gene lookup returns CDR1 SGHTA and CDR2 FQGNSA. Trimming removed 1 base at V and 4 bases at J, with 14 bases between.

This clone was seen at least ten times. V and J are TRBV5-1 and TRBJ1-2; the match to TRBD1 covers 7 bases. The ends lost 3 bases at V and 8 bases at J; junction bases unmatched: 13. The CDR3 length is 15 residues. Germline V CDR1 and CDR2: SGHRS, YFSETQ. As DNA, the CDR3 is TGCGCCAGCAGCTACGGTAATGAGGGGGCCAGAGGCTACACCTTC. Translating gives CASSYGNEGARGYTF.

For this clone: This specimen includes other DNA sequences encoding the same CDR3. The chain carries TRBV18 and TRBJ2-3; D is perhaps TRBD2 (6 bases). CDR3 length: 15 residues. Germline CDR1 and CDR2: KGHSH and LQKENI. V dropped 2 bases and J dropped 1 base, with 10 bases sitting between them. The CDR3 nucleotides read TGTGCCAGCTCACCATCCCCGGGGGGCACAGATACGCAGTATTTT. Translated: CASSPSPGGTDTQYF.

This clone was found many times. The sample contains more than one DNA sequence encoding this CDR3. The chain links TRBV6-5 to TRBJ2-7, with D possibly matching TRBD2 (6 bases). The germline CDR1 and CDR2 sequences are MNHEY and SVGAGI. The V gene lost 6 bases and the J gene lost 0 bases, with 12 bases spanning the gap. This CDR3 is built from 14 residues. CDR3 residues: CASRRDFSSYEQYF. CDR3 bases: TGTGCCAGCAGACGGGACTTCAGCTCCTACGAGCAGTACTTC.

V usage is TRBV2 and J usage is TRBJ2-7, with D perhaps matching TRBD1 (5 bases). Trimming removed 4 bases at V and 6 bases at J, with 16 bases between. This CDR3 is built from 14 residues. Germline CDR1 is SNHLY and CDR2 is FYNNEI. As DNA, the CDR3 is TGTGCCAGCAGTGTTCTAGGGGCGAGTGTCGAGCAGTACTTC. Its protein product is CASSVLGASVEQYF.

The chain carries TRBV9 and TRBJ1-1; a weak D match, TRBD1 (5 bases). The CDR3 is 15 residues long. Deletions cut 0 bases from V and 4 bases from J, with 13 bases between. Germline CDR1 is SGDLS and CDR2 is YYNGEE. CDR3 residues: CASSVATGGGTEAFF. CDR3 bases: TGTGCCAGCAGCGTAGCTACGGGGGGTGGCACTGAAGCTTTCTTT.

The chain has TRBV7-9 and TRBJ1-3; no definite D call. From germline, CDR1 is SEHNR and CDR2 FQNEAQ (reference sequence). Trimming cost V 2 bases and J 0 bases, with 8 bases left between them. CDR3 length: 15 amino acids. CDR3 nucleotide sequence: TGTGCCAGCAGCTTAATGGACTACTCTGGAAACACCATATATTTT. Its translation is CASSLMDYSGNTIYF.

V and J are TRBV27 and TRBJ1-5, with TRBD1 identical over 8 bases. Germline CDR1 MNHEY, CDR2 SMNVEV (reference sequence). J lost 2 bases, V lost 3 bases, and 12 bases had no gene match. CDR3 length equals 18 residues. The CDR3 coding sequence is TGTGCCAGCAGTTTGAAAGGCAGGGGGCGCGGTGGCAATCAGCCCCAGCATTTT. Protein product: CASSLKGRGRGGNQPQHF.